Listed below are T cell receptor beta chains from one sample, sequenced in a study of blood T cell repertoires in COVID-19. Assay used: immunoSEQ multiplex PCR; TCRdb lists only in-frame clones, some missing. The sample has about 180,000 clones; about 83% are singletons. The source material was peripheral blood. Receptors were obtained from a woman between 70 and 85 years old with COVID-19, enrolled during active disease. Each CDR3 is given with its conserved first and last residue. D genes are given only for firm matches. Clone sizes are given selectively: once, few, many, or a class where the clone is expanded.

>TRBD2|TRBV5-4|TRBJ2-7|-
TGTGCCAGCAGCTTTGGGGGGACTACGCCTAACGAGCAGTACTTC
CASSFGGTTPNEQYF
>TRBD2|TRBV6-1|TRBJ2-7|once
TGTGCCAGCAGTGAAGGCGGGGGGTACTACGAGCAGTACTTC
CASSEGGGYYEQYF
>-|TRBV4-2|TRBJ1-6|-
TGTGCCAGCAGCCAAGTACCGGGTGATCCTGGATCACCCCTCCACTTT
CASSQVPGDPGSPLHF
>-|TRBV20-1|TRBJ1-6|-
TGCAGTGCTAGTGGGGGGCTGGTTTCACCCCTCCACTTT
CSASGGLVSPLHF
>-|TRBV6-4|TRBJ2-7|-
TGTGCCAGCAGTTCTGTAGCGGACTCCTACGAGCAGTACTTC
CASSSVADSYEQYF
>-|TRBV9|TRBJ2-7|-
TGTGCCAGCAGCGAAACCGGGACTGCGACCTACGAGCAGTACTTC
CASSETGTATYEQYF
>TRBD1|TRBV27|TRBJ2-7|-
TGTGCCAGACCGGGACAGGGTTACGAGCAGTACTTC
CARPGQGYEQYF
>-|TRBV7-2|TRBJ2-1|once
TGTGCCAGCAGCTTATGGCAGGGTGAGCAGTTCTTC
CASSLWQGEQFF
>TRBD1|TRBV6-2/TRBV6-3|TRBJ2-1|once
TGTGCCAGCAGCAGAGACAGGGTAGGGTACAATGAGCAGTTCTTC
CASSRDRVGYNEQFF
>-|TRBV19|TRBJ1-4|-
TGTGCCAGTAGTCGGGGAGGCAGTGCAACTAATGAAAAACTGTTTTTT
CASSRGGSATNEKLFF
>TRBD2|TRBV13|TRBJ2-7|once
TGTGCCAGCAGCTTAGATGCTAGCGGGAGGTCGTCCCCCGAGCAGTACTTC
CASSLDASGRSSPEQYF
>TRBD2|TRBV7-7|TRBJ2-5|-
TGTGCTAGCAGCTCGGGACTAGCGGGAGGGCAAGAGACCCAGTACTTC
CASSSGLAGGQETQYF
>TRBD1|TRBV27|TRBJ2-7|-
TGTGCCAGCCTAGTCGGGACAGGGGCTTTCGAGCAGTACTTC
CASLVGTGAFEQYF
>-|TRBV30|TRBJ1-2|-
TGTGCCTGGAGTATTACAGGGTTGGGAAGCTACACCTTC
CAWSITGLGSYTF
>-|TRBV27|TRBJ2-7|-
TGTGCCAGCAGTTTACGTGTGGGCAGCCCCTCCTACGAGCAGTACTTC
CASSLRVGSPSYEQYF
>-|TRBV3-1/TRBV3-2|TRBJ2-7|-
TGTGCCAGCAGCCCCTACAGGGACCCGTCTTACGAGCAGTACTTC
CASSPYRDPSYEQYF
>TRBD1|TRBV28|TRBJ1-1|-
TGTGCCAGCAGTTCATACGGGACAGGCAGAGCTTTCTTT
CASSSYGTGRAFF
>-|TRBV6-5|TRBJ1-1|-
TGTGCCAGCAGTTCCCCAACCATGGAGGCTTTCTTT
CASSSPTMEAFF
>-|TRBV20-1|TRBJ2-1|-
TGCAGTGCTAGTGTGCTAGCCAACAATGAGCAGTTCTTC
CSASVLANNEQFF
>-|TRBV5-1|TRBJ1-6|-
TGCGCCAGCAGCTTGGAAGGGGTTTCACCCCTCCACTTT
CASSLEGVSPLHF
>-|TRBV4-2|TRBJ1-6|-
TGTGCCAGCAGCCAACGCCTTAGGAGTTCACCCCTCCACTTT
CASSQRLRSSPLHF
>-|TRBV4-1|TRBJ2-1|-
TGCGCCAGCAGCCAAGATCCCCCAGGGCAGTTAAACAATGAGCAGTTCTTC
CASSQDPPGQLNNEQFF
>-|TRBV19|TRBJ1-5|-
TGTGCCAGTAGGAGCGACAGTTATAGCAATCAGCCCCAGCATTTT
CASRSDSYSNQPQHF
>-|TRBV28|TRBJ1-1|-
TGTGCCAGCAGTGTTCGACAGGTTAGGCGCACTGAAGCTTTCTTT
CASSVRQVRRTEAFF
>TRBD1|TRBV7-2|TRBJ1-2|-
TGTGCCAGCAGCTTACGAGGACAGGGCTATGGCTACACCTTC
CASSLRGQGYGYTF
>-|TRBV27|TRBJ2-1|-
TGTGCCAGCAGTGGACAGGGGACTAGCGTTAATGAGCAGTTCTTC
CASSGQGTSVNEQFF
>TRBD1|TRBV5-4|TRBJ1-6|-
TGTGCCAGCAGCCGGACAGGGAATAATTCACCCCTCCACTTT
CASSRTGNNSPLHF
>-|TRBV5-1|TRBJ2-7|-
TGCGCCAGCACCCGCTCTAGCCCCTATCCGTACGAGCAGTACTTC
CASTRSSPYPYEQYF
>TRBD1|TRBV19|TRBJ1-1|once
TGTGCCAGTAGCTCAATGACAGGGAGCACTGAAGCTTTCTTT
CASSSMTGSTEAFF
>-|TRBV6-6|TRBJ1-5|-
TGTGCCAGCAGTTACTCACAGGGCGGCAATCAGCCCCAGCATTTT
CASSYSQGGNQPQHF
>-|TRBV3-1/TRBV3-2|TRBJ1-2|-
TGTGCCAGCAGCCATTCGACAGAGGACTATGGCTACACCTTC
CASSHSTEDYGYTF
>-|TRBV29-1|TRBJ2-2|-
TGCAGCGTTTCGCCGGGACAGAACACCGGGGAGCTGTTTTTT
CSVSPGQNTGELFF
>-|TRBV6-5|TRBJ2-7|-
TGTGCCAGCTTGGAGGTTACTGAGCAGTACTTC
CASLEVTEQYF
>-|TRBV5-1|TRBJ2-7|-
TGCGCCAGCAGCTTGGCCGGCTCCTACGAGCAGTACTTC
CASSLAGSYEQYF
>-|TRBV27|TRBJ2-7|-
TGTGCCAGCAGTTTACAGGGGCAGGGGTTCGGCGAGCAGTACTTC
CASSLQGQGFGEQYF
>TRBD2|TRBV4-3|TRBJ2-1|-
TGCGCCAGCAGCCAAGATCTTGCGGGAGTGGCCTACAATGAGCAGTTCTTC
CASSQDLAGVAYNEQFF